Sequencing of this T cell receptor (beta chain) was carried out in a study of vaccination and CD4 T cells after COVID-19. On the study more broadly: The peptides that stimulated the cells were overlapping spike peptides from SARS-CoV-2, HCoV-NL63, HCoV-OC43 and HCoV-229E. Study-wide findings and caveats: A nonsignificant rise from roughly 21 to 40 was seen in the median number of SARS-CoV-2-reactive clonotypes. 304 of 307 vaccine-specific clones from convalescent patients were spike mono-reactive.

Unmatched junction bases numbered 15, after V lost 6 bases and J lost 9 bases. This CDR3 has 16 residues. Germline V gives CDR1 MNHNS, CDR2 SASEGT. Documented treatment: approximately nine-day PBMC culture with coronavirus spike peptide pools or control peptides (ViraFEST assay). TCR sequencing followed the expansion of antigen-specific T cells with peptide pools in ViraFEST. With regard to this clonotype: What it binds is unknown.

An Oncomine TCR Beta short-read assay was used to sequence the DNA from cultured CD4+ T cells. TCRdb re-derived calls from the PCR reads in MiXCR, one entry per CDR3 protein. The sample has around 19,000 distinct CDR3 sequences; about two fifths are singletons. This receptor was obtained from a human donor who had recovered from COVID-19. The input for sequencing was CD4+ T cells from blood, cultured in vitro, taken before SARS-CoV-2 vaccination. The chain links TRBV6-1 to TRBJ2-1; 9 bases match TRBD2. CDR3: CASSPRAGGRNGEQFF. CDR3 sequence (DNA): TGTGCCAGCAGCCCCCGGGCGGGGGGGCGTAACGGTGAGCAGTTCTTC.